This T cell receptor (beta chain) came from a study of identical twins. Losses at the gene ends were 5 bases for V and 4 bases for J; bases not matched to a gene: 5. Germline CDR1 SGHVS, CDR2 FQNEAQ. This CDR3 comprises 13 residues. Study results and limitations: Weaker excess twin sharing was observed in beta out-of-frame sequences. With abundant cord blood beta clonotypes, insertions were fewer; memory repertoires showed no such pattern.

The cDNA had a unique molecular identifier and a template-switch universal primer site. One entry per CDR3 protein results from TCRdb running MiXCR on the 5' RACE reads. The sample includes under 250,000 distinct CDR3 sequences, about an eighth of them seen just once. In the case of this clonotype: Antigen specificity is unknown.

This sample also appeared in a second study, on yellow fever vaccine responses in identical twins.

The sequenced material came from memory (CD45RO+) T cells sorted from blood. This clonotype was obtained from a woman aged 18-35 years in good health. This sequence joins TRBV7-8 and TRBJ2-7, with TRBD1 matching over 7 bases. In nucleotides, the CDR3 is TGTGCCAGCAGCAAAGACAGGGTTTACGAGCAGTACTTC. Its translation: CASSKDRVYEQYF.